Given below is one T cell receptor beta chain in context. This sample was taken from a study of blood T cell repertoires in COVID-19. For the study at large: Specimens from acute and convalescent COVID-19 originated in the United States, Italy and Spain. The cDNA or gDNA used as material had been derived from T cells, B-cell-depleted T cells, or PBMCs.

In the original analysis: Nucleated cell counts were estimated from reference gene primer amplification. Assay: immunoSEQ multiplex PCR; the TCRdb copy retains only in-frame clones and omits some. From that table come the V and J calls and clone size; the DNA was used to work out D and trimming. The sample lists around 250,000 clones, around 85% occurring once. Germline V gene sequence: CDR1 MDHEN, CDR2 SYDVKM. The CDR3 has 14 amino acids. V shed 8 bases and J shed 0 bases, with 11 bases lying between them. Sequences were obtained from peripheral blood. The receptor's source is a man aged 55 to 70 with acute or convalescent COVID-19. This chain links TRBV28 with TRBJ1-5; no clear D gene. The CDR3 loop reads CASHERSSNQPQHF. In nucleotides, the CDR3 is TGTGCCAGCCACGAAAGGAGTAGCAATCAGCCCCAGCATTTT.